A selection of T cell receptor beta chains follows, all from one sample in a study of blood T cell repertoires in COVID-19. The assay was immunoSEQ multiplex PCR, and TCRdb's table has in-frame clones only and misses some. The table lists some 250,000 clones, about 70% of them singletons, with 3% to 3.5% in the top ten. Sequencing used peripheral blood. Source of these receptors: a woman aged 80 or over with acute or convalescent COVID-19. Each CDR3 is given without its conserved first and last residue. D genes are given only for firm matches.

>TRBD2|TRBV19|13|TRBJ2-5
ASSSLAGTKETQY
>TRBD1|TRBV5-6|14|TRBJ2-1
ASSSIQGSSYNEQF
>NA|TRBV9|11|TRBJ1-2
ASSVVDKDGYT
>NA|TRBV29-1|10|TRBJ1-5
SVEDAGSAQH
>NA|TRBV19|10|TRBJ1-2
ASSDSGLGYT
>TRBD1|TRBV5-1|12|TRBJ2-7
ASSFGTGGYEQY
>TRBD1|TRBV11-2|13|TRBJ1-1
ASSSPTGGVTEAF
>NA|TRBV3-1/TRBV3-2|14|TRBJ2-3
ASSQWPSASTDTQY
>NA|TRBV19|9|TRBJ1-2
ASIWGVDVT
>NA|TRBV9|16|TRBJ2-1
ASSVESAGASSYNEQF
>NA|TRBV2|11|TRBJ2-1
ASREGGYNEQF
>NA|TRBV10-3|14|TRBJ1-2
ATSEGSGVANYGYT
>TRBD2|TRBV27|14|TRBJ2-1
ASSMRTSGRSDEQF
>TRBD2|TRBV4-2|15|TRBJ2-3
ASSQETSGRPADTQY
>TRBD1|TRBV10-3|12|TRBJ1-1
AISVRTGDTEAF
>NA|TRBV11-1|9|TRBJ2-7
ASSGAIEQY
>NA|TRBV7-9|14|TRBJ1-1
ASSLGGAGENTEAF